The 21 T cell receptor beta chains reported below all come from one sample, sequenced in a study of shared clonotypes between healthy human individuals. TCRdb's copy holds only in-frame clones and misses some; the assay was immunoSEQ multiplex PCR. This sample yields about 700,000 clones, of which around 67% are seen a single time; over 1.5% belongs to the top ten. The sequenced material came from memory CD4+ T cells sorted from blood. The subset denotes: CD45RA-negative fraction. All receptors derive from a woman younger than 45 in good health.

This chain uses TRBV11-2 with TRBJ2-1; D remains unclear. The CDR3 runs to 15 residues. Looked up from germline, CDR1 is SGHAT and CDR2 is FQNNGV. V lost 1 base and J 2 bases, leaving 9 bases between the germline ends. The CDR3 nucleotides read TGTGCCAGCAGCTTAGTGGTACCACCCTACAATGAGCAGTTCTTC. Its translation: CASSLVVPPYNEQFF.

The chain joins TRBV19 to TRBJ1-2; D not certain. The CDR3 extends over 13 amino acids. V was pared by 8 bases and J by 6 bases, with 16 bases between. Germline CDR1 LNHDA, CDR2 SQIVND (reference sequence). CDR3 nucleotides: TGTGCCAGTGGCGGGGTTGGGAGGAATGGCTACACCTTC. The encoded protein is CASGGVGRNGYTF.

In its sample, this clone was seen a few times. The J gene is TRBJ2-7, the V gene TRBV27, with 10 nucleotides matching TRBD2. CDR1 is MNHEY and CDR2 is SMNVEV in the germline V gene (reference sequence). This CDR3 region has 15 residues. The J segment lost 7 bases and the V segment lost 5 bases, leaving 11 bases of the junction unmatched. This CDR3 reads CASSPSGSSQGEQYF. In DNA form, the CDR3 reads TGTGCCAGCAGTCCTAGCGGGAGTAGTCAGGGTGAGCAGTACTTC.

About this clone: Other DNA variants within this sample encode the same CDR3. CDR3 amino acids: CASSPPRAGYTEAFF. The CDR3, as DNA: TGTGCCAGCAGTCCCCCCAGGGCGGGGTATACTGAAGCTTTCTTT. The V and J genes are TRBV28 and TRBJ1-1, with D maybe TRBD1 (5 bases). From germline, CDR1 is MDHEN and CDR2 SYDVKM. The V end was cut by 5 bases, the J end by 5 bases, with 18 bases between. This CDR3 comprises 15 residues.

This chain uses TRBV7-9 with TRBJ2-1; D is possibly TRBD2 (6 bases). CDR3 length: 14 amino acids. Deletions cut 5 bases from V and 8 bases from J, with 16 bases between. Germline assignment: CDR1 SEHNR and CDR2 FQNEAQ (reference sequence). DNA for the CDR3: TGTGCCAGCAGCCCCGGGACCCCGGGGGATGAGCAGTTCTTC. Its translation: CASSPGTPGDEQFF.

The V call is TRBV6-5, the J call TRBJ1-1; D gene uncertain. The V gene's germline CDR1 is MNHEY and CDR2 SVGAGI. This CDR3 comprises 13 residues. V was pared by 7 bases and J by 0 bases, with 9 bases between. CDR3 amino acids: CASNALLNTEAFF. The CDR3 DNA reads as TGTGCCAGCAACGCGCTGCTGAACACTGAAGCTTTCTTT.

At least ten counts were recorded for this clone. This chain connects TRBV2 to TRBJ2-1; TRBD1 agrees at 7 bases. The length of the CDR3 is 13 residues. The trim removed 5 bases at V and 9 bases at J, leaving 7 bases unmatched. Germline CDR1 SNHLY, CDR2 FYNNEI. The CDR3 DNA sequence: TGTGCCAGCAGTAACCGACAGGGCCCTGAGCAGTTCTTC. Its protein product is CASSNRQGPEQFF.

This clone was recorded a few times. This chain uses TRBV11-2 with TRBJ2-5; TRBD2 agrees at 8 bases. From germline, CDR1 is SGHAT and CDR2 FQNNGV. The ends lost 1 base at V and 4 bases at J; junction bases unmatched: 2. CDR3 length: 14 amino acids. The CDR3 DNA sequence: TGTGCCAGCAGCTTAGTCCTAGCGGGAGAGACCCAGTACTTC. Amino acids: CASSLVLAGETQYF.

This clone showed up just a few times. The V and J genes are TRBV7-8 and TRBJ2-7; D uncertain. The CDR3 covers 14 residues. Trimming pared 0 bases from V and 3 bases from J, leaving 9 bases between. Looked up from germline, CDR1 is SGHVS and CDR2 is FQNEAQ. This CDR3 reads CASSLAVTVYEQYF. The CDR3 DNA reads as TGTGCCAGCAGCTTAGCTGTCACCGTCTACGAGCAGTACTTC.

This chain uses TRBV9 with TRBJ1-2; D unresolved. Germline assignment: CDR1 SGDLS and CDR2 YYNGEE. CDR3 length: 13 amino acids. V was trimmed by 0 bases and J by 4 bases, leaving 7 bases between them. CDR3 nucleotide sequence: TGTGCCAGCAGCGTAGGCCAGGCCTATGGCTACACCTTC. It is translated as CASSVGQAYGYTF.

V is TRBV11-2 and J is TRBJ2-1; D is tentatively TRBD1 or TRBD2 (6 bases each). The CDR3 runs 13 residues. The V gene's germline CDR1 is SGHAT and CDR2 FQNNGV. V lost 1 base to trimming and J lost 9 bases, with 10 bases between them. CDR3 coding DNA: TGTGCCAGCAGCTTAGTAGAGGGGGGTGAGCAGTTCTTC. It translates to CASSLVEGGEQFF.

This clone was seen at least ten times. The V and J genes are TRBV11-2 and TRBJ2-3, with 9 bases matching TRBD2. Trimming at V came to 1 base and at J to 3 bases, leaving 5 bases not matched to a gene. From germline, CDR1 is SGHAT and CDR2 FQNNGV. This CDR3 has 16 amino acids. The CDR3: CASSLVSGSGTDTQYF. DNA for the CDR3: TGTGCCAGCAGCTTAGTTAGCGGGAGTGGTACAGATACGCAGTATTTT.

CDR3 sequence: CASSQGQGNTEAFF. The CDR3 nucleotides are TGTGCCAGCAGCCAAGGGCAGGGCAACACTGAAGCTTTCTTT. The chain combines TRBV7-2 with TRBJ1-1; D is possibly TRBD1 (5 bases). Germline values: CDR1 SGHTA, CDR2 FQGNSA. Trimming took off 5 bases at V and 2 bases at J, with 12 bases between the two ends. The CDR3 extends over 14 amino acids.

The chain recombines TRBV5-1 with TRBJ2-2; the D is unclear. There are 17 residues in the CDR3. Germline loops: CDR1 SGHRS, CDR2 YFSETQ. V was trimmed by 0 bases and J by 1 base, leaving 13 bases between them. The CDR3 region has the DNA TGCGCCAGCAGCTTGGTTTCCCGAGCAGGGAACACCGGGGAGCTGTTTTTT. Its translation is CASSLVSRAGNTGELFF. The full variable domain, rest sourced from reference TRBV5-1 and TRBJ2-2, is KAGVTQTPRYLIKTRGQQVTLSCSPISGHRSVSWYQQTPGQGLQFLFEYFSETQRNKGNFPGRFSGRQFSNSRSEMNVSTLELGDSALYLCASSLVSRAGNTGELFFGEGSRLTVL.

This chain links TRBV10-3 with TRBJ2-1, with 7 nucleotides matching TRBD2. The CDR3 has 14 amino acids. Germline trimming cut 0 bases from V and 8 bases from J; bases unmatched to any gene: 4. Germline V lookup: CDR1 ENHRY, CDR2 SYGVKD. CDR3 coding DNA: TGTGCCATCAGTGAGTCTGTTCGGGGGGATGAGCAGTTCTTC. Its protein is CAISESVRGDEQFF.

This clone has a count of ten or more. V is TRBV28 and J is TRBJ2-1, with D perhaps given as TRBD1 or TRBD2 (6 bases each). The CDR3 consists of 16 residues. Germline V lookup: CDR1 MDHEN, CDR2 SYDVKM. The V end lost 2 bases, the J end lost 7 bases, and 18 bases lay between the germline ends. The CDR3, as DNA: TGTGCCAGCAGTTTAGTCACGGGGGCAACCGGGAATGAGCAGTTCTTC. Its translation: CASSLVTGATGNEQFF.

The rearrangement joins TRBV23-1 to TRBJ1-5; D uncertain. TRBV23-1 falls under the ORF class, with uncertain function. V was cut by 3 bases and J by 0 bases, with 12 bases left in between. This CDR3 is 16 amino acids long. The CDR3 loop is CASSQPGLYSNQPQHF. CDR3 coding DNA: TGCGCCAGCAGTCAGCCCGGACTGTATAGCAATCAGCCCCAGCATTTT.

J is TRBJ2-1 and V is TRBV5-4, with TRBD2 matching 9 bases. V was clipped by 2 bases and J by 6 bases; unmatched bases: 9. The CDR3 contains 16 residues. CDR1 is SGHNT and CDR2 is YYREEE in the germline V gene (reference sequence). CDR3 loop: CASSFVGSGSFNEQFF. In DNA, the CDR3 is TGTGCCAGCAGCTTTGTAGGTAGCGGGAGCTTCAATGAGCAGTTCTTC.

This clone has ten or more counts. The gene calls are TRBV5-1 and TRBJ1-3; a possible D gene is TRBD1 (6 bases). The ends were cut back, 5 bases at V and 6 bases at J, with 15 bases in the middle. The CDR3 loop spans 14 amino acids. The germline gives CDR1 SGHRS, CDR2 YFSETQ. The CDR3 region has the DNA TGCGCCAGCAGACCTCAACAGGGAACAAACACCATATATTTT. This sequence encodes CASRPQQGTNTIYF.

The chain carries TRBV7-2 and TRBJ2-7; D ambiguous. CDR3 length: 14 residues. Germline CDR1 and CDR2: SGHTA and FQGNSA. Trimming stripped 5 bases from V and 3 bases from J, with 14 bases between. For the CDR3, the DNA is TGTGCCAGCAGCCCCGAAGCATTTCACTACGAGCAGTACTTC. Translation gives CASSPEAFHYEQYF.

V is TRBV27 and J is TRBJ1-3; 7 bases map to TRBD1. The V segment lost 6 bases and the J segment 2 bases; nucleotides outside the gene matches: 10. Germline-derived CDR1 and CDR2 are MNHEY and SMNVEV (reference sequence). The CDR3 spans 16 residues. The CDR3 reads CASSSNRGIAGNTIYF. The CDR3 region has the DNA TGTGCCAGCAGCTCTAACAGGGGTATAGCTGGAAACACCATATATTTT.